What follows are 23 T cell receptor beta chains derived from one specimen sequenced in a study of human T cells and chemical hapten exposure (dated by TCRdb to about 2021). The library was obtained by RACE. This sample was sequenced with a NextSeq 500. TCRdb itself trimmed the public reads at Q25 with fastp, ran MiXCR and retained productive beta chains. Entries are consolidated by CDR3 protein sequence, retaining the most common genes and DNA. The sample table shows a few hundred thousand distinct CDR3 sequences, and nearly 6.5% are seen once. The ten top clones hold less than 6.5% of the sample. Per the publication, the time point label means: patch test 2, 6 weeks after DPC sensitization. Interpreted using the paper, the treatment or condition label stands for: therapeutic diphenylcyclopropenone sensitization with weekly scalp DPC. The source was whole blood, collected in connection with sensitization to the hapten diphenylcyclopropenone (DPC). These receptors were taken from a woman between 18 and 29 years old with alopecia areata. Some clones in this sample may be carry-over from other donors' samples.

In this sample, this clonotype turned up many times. Written as DNA, the CDR3 is TGTGCCAGCAGCTTCCGACAGGGATCGGTCTATGGCTACACCTTC. Its protein is CASSFRQGSVYGYTF. The chain joins TRBV7-8 to TRBJ1-2, with 7 bases identical to TRBD1. V dropped 3 bases and J dropped 4; count of bases not matched to a gene: 8. CDR3 length: 15 amino acids. CDR1 is SGHVS, CDR2 FQNEAQ, per germline.

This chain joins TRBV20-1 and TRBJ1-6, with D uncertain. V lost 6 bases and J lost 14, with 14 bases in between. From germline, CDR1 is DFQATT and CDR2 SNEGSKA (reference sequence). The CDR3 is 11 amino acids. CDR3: CSAFSRRALHF. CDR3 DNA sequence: TGCAGTGCCTTTAGTCGGCGGGCCCTCCACTTT.

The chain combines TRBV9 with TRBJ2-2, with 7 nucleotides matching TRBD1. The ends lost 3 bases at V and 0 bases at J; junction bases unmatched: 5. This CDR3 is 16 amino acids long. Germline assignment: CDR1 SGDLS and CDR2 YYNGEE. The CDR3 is CASSATGVPNTGELFF. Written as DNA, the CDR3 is TGTGCCAGCAGCGCAACAGGGGTCCCGAACACCGGGGAGCTGTTTTTT.

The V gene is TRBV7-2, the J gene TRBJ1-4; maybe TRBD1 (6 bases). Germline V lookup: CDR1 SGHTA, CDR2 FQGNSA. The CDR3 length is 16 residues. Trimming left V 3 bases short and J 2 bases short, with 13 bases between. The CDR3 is CASSLQDRRTNEKLFF. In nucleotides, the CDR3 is TGTGCCAGCAGCTTGCAAGACAGGCGGACTAATGAAAAACTGTTTTTT.

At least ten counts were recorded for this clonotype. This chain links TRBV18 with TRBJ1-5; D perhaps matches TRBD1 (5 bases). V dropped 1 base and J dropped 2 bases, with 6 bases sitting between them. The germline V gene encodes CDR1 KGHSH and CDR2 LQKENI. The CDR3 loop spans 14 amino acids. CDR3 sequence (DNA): TGTGCCAGCTCACCACGGGACGGCAATCAGCCCCAGCATTTT. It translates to CASSPRDGNQPQHF.

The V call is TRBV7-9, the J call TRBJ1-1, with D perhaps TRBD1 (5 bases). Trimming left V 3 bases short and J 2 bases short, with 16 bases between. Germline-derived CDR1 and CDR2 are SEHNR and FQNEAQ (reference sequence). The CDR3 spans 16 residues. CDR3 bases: TGTGCCAGCAGCTTGTGGGCGGGGGATGGTAACACTGAAGCTTTCTTT. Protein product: CASSLWAGDGNTEAFF.

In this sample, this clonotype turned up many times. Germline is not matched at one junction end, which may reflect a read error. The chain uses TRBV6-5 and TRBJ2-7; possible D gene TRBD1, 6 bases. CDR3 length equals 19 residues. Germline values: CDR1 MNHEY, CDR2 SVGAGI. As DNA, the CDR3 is TGTGCCAGCACTTACGGTGGCCGCGATCCAGACAGGTCCTCCTACGAGCAGTACTTC. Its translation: CASTYGGRDPDRSSYEQYF.

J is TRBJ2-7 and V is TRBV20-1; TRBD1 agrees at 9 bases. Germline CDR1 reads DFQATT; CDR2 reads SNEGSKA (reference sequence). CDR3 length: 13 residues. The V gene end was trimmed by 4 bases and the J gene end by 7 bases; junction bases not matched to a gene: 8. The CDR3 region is CSAKGTGYREQYF. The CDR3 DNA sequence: TGCAGTGCTAAAGGGACAGGGTATCGGGAGCAGTACTTC.

CDR3 sequence (DNA): TGCAGCGTTGTGCAGGGGTATTCCTATGGCTACACCTTC. This gives the protein CSVVQGYSYGYTF. V is TRBV29-1 and J is TRBJ1-2; tentatively, D is TRBD1 (6 bases). Germline V gene data show CDR1 as SQVTM and CDR2 as ANQGSEA. V lost 4 bases to trimming and J lost 4 bases, with 13 bases between them. The CDR3 totals 13 residues.

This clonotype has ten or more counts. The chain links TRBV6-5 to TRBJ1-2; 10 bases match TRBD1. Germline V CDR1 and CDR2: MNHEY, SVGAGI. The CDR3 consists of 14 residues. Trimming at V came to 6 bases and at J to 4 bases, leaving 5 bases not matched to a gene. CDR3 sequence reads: CASRRDRGGYGYTF. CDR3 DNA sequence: TGTGCCAGCAGACGGGACAGGGGCGGCTATGGCTACACCTTC.

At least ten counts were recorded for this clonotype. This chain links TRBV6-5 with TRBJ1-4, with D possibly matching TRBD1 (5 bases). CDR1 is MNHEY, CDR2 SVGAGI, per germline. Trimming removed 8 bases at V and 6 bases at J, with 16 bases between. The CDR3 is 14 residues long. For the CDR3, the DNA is TGTGCCAGCGCCCCGGGGGGGGGTGATGAAAAACTGTTTTTT. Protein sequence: CASAPGGGDEKLFF.

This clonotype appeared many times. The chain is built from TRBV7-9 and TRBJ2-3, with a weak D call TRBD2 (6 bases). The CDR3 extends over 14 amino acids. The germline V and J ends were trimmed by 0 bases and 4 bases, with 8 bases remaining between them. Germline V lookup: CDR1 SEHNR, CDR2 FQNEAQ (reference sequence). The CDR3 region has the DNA TGTGCCAGCAGCTTAGCACCTAGCGCAGATACGCAGTATTTT. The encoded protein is CASSLAPSADTQYF. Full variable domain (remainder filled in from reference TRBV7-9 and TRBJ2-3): DTGVSQNPRHKITKRGQNVTFRCDPISEHNRLYWYRQTLGQGPEFLTYFQNEAQLEKSRLLSDRFSAERPKGSFSTLEIQRTEQGDSAMYLCASSLAPSADTQYFGPGTRLTVL.

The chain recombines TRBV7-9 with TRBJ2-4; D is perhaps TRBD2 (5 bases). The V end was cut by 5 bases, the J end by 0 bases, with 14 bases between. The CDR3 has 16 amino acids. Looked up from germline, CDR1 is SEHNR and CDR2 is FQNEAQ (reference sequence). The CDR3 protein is CASSPTLDLAKNIQYF. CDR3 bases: TGTGCCAGCAGCCCTACACTAGATCTAGCCAAAAACATTCAGTACTTC.

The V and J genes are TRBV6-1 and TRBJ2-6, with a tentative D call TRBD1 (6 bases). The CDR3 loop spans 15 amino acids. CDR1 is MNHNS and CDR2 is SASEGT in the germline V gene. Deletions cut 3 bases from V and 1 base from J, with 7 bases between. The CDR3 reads CASSDQGSGANVLTF. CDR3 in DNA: TGTGCCAGCAGTGACCAGGGGTCTGGGGCCAACGTCCTGACTTTC.

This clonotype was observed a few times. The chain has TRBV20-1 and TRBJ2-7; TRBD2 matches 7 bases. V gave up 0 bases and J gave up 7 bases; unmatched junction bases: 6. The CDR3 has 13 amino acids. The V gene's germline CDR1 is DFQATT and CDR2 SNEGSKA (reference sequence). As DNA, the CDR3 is TGCAGTGCTAGAGATCAAAGGGGAGGGGAGCAGTACTTC. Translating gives CSARDQRGGEQYF.

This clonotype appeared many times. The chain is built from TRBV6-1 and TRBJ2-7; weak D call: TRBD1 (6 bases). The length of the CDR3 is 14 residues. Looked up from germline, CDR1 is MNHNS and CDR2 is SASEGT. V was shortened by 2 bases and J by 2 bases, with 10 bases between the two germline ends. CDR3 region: CASSETGWTYEQYF. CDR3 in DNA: TGTGCCAGCAGTGAAACAGGGTGGACCTACGAGCAGTACTTC.

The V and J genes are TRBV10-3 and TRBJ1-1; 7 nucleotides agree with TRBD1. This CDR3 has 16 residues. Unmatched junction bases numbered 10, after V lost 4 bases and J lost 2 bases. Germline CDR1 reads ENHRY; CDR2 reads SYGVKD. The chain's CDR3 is CAISANAGGVNTEAFF. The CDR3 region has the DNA TGTGCCATCAGTGCGAACGCAGGGGGAGTTAACACTGAAGCTTTCTTT.

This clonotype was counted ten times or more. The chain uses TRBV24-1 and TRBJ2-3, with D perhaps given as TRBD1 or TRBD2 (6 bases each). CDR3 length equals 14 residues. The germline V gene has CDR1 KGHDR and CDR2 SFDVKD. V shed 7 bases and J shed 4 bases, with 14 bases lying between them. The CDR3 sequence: CATSLQGGPDTQYF. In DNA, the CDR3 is TGTGCCACCAGCCTACAGGGAGGCCCAGATACGCAGTATTTT.

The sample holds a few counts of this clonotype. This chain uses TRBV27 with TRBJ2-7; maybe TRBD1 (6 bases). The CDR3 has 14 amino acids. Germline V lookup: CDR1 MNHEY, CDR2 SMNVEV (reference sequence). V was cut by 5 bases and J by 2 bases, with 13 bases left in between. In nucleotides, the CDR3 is TGTGCCAGCAGTGGACAGACAGCCCCCTACGAGCAGTACTTC. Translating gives CASSGQTAPYEQYF.

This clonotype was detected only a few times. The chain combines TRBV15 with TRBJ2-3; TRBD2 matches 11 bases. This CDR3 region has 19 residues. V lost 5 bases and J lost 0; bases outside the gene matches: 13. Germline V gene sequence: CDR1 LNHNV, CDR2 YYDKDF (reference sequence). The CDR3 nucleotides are TGTGCCACCAGCGGTTTAACTAGCGGGGGCTACTCTAGCACAGATACGCAGTATTTT. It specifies CATSGLTSGGYSSTDTQYF.

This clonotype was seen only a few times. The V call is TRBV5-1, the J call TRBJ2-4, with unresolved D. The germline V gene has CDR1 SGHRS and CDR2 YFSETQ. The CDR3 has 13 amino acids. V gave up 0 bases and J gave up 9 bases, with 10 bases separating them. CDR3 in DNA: TGCGCCAGCAGCTTGGACCAAAGCAGCATTCAGTACTTC. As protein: CASSLDQSSIQYF.

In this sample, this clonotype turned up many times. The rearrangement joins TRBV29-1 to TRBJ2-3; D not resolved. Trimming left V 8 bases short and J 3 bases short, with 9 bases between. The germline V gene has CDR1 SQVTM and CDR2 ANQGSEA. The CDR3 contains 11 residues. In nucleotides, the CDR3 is TGCAGCTCTCTTTATACAGATACGCAGTATTTT. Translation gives CSSLYTDTQYF.

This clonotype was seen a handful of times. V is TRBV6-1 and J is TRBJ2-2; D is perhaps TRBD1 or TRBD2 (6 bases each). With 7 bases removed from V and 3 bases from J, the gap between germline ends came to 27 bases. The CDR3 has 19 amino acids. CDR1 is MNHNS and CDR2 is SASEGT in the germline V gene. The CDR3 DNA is TGTGCCAGCACCTACACAGTTTTCGAGGGGGGACGGGACACCGGGGAGCTGTTTTTT. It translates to CASTYTVFEGGRDTGELFF.